The 22 T cell receptor beta chains presented below share a single source sample, sequenced in a study of blood T cells in healthy people across ages. It was with a sample-barcoded 5' primer and a J-beta primer mix that a second PCR of about 6 to 12 cycles was run. TCRdb re-called the 5' RACE reads through MiXCR, storing one row per CDR3 protein. The sample yields roughly 680,000 distinct CDR3 sequences, 52% seen once. Material: blood. Source of these receptors: a woman of 80 years or more in good health.

About this clonotype: One base away lies a much larger clone, so this may be a sequencing read error. The chain carries TRBV12-3 or TRBV12-4 and TRBJ2-1; D call uncertain. This CDR3 has 12 residues. CDR3 sequence: CASRARRNKQFF. The DNA for the CDR3 is TGTGCCAGCAGGGCCAGGCGCAATAAGCAGTTCTTC.

The chain carries TRBV11-1 and TRBJ2-7; TRBD2 agrees at 15 bases. CDR1 is SGHAT, CDR2 FQDESV, per germline (reference sequence). The CDR3 covers 17 residues. V was clipped by 5 bases and J by 7 bases; unmatched bases: 12. CDR3: CASSLRTSGGATNEQYF. The CDR3, as DNA: TGTGCCAGCAGCCTCAGGACTAGCGGGGGGGCTACCAATGAGCAGTACTTC.

This clonotype was detected ten times or more. V and J are TRBV2 and TRBJ2-7; 7 bases match TRBD2. The germline V gene encodes CDR1 SNHLY and CDR2 FYNNEI. J lost 5 bases, V lost 6 bases, and 4 bases had no gene match. The CDR3 is 12 residues long. The CDR3 region is CASSYTSDEQYF. CDR3 sequence (DNA): TGTGCCAGCAGCTATACTAGCGACGAGCAGTACTTC.

This clonotype was recorded at least ten times. The rearrangement joins TRBV20-1 to TRBJ2-5; a weak D match, TRBD1 (5 bases). This CDR3 is 16 amino acids long. Germline V gene data show CDR1 as DFQATT and CDR2 as SNEGSKA (reference sequence). The V gene lost 6 bases and the J gene lost 2 bases, with 22 bases spanning the gap. CDR3: CSAPLTDKGFQETQYF. The DNA for the CDR3 is TGCAGTGCCCCCCTGACGGACAAGGGTTTTCAAGAGACCCAGTACTTC.

The CDR3 DNA reads TGTGCCAGCAGTTTAGGGCCGGGACTAGCGGAATTAGCTCCTACGGCAGTTGTGTTCTTC. This translates into CASSLGPGLAELAPTAVVFF. The V gene is TRBV12-3 or TRBV12-4, the J gene TRBJ2-1, with 11 nucleotides matching TRBD2. The J segment lost 15 bases and the V segment lost 1 base, leaving 26 bases of the junction unmatched. This CDR3 spans 20 amino acids.

The J gene is TRBJ2-3, the V gene TRBV20-1; 10 bases match TRBD1. From germline, CDR1 is DFQATT and CDR2 SNEGSKA (reference sequence). Trimming at V came to 6 bases and at J to 3 bases, leaving 9 bases not matched to a gene. The CDR3 runs 15 residues. The CDR3 reads CSAGQGRGGTDTQYF. DNA of the CDR3: TGCAGTGCGGGACAGGGGCGCGGCGGAACAGATACGCAGTATTTT.

There are a few counts of this clonotype. A much larger clonotype is one base distant, so this may be a read error. The chain employs TRBV6-5 and TRBJ2-7; D is perhaps TRBD2 (6 bases). The CDR3 length is 14 residues. Germline lookup yields CDR1 MNHEY and CDR2 SVGAGI. Trimming pared 2 bases from V and 4 bases from J, leaving 12 bases between. CDR3 sequence: CASSYAGPPYEQYF. The CDR3 DNA sequence: TGTGCCAGCAGTTACGCGGGGCCCCCATACGAGCAGTACTTC.

The V and J genes are TRBV10-3 and TRBJ2-1; D call uncertain. The CDR3 length is 12 residues. Trimming shortened V by 6 bases and J by 5 bases, and 8 bases separated the two germline ends. CDR1 ENHRY and CDR2 SYGVKD come from the germline V gene. CDR3 nucleotides: TGTGCCATCAGCCCGGCCAACAATGAGCAGTTCTTC. Residues: CAISPANNEQFF.

At least ten counts were recorded for this clonotype. A much larger clone differs from this one at a single base, so this may be a read error. V gene TRBV6-5 combines with J gene TRBJ2-7; D is perhaps TRBD2 (6 bases). CDR3 length: 15 residues. The germline gives CDR1 MNHEY, CDR2 SVGAGI. CDR3 protein: CASSPLGRDSYERYF. The CDR3 nucleotides read TGTGCCAGCAGCCCGTTGGGACGGGACTCCTACGAGCGGTACTTC.

The V and J genes are TRBV7-8 and TRBJ2-7; the match to TRBD1 covers 9 bases. V shed 4 bases and J 6 bases; nucleotides not matched to a gene: 7. Germline loops: CDR1 SGHVS, CDR2 FQNEAQ. The CDR3 has 14 amino acids. DNA of the CDR3: TGTGCCAGCAGCTCGACAGGGGGTTCTTTCGAGCAGTACTTC. This encodes CASSSTGGSFEQYF. Variable domain in full (rest from reference TRBV7-8 and TRBJ2-7): GAGVSQSPRYKVAKRGQDVALRCDPISGHVSLFWYQQALGQGPEFLTYFQNEAQLDKSGLPSDRFFAERPEGSVSTLKIQRTQQEDSAVYLCASSSTGGSFEQYFGPGTRLTVT.

With respect to this clonotype: This could be a read error, since a much larger clone is one nucleotide away. The V and J genes are TRBV5-1 and TRBJ2-7, with no clear D. The DNA matches TRBJ2-5 better at its end, which makes the J call doubtful. This CDR3 spans 13 amino acids. Germline loops: CDR1 SGHRS, CDR2 YFSETQ. DNA of the CDR3: TGCGCCAGCAGCTTGGGGATCGCTGGGACCCAGTACTTC. This sequence encodes CASSLGIAGTQYF.

About this clonotype: At one of its ends the junction is not consistent with the germline gene, which may arise from a read error. The V call is TRBV24-1, the J call TRBJ2-3; TRBD2 matches 15 bases. CDR1 and CDR2 from the germline V gene are KGHDR and SFDVKD. The CDR3 has 20 amino acids. CDR3 nucleotides: TGTGCCAACAGTGATCGGCCGGGACTAGCGGGGGGTCGAGTGACAGATACGCAGTATTTT. Its translation is CANSDRPGLAGGRVTDTQYF.

The chain employs TRBV4-2 and TRBJ2-5; TRBD2 agrees at 12 bases. CDR1 is LGHNA and CDR2 is YNFKEQ in the germline V gene. V shed 0 bases and J 0 bases; nucleotides not matched to a gene: 5. The CDR3 is 18 residues long. The CDR3 sequence is CASSQDFRTSGNQETQYF. The CDR3 bases are TGTGCCAGCAGCCAAGATTTTCGGACTAGCGGGAACCAAGAGACCCAGTACTTC.

This clonotype is a singleton in its sample. This clone may be a read error of a much larger clone one base away. The gene calls are TRBV12-3 or TRBV12-4 and TRBJ2-1; D gene ambiguous. With 8 bases removed from V and 9 bases from J, the gap between germline ends came to 14 bases. The length of the CDR3 is 12 residues. CDR3 nucleotides: TGTGCCAGCGGCCCCCGAGGCCTTGAGCAGTTCTTC. Protein: CASGPRGLEQFF.

With regard to this clonotype: A much larger clone is a single base away; this may be a read error. The chain has TRBV9 and TRBJ2-7; D gene ambiguous. CDR3 length: 15 amino acids. Trimming removed 0 bases at V and 7 bases at J, with 17 bases between. The germline gives CDR1 SGDLS, CDR2 YYNGEE. The CDR3 sequence is CASSVELGGPNEQYF. CDR3 DNA: TGTGCCAGCAGCGTAGAATTAGGCGGTCCCAATGAGCAGTACTTC.

The CDR3 region has the DNA TGTGCCAGTAGGAGGGGCGGATATCAGCCCCAGCATTTT. This gives the protein CASRRGGYQPQHF. J is TRBJ1-5 and V is TRBV19, with D possibly being TRBD1 (5 bases). Germline V gives CDR1 LNHDA, CDR2 SQIVND (reference sequence). Deletions cut 6 bases from V and 5 bases from J, with 11 bases between. There are 13 residues in the CDR3.

This chain joins TRBV6-1 and TRBJ1-5; 9 bases are shared with TRBD1. After removal of 6 bases from V and 6 bases from J, the junction contained 9 bases not matched to a gene. The CDR3 is 15 amino acids. Looked up from germline, CDR1 is MNHNS and CDR2 is SASEGT. DNA for the CDR3: TGTGCCAGCAGCCATGGACAGGGGTTAAGTCAGCCCCAGCATTTT. It encodes CASSHGQGLSQPQHF.

This clonotype was counted only a few times. The genes are TRBV7-2 and TRBJ2-3; D could derive from TRBD1 or TRBD2 (5 bases each). This CDR3 has 14 residues. Germline V lookup: CDR1 SGHTA, CDR2 FQGNSA. V was trimmed by 4 bases and J by 4 bases, leaving 12 bases between them. In nucleotides, the CDR3 is TGTGCCAGCAGCTCTCCCGGGACGGCAGATACGCAGTATTTT. Translation: CASSSPGTADTQYF.

With regard to this clonotype: The junction and the germline gene differ at one end; a read error may be behind it. V usage is TRBV27 and J usage is TRBJ2-3; no reliable D call. Germline-derived CDR1 and CDR2 are MNHEY and SMNVEV (reference sequence). The CDR3 consists of 18 residues. CDR3 region: CASGKYGVRDFIERTRYF. In DNA, the CDR3 is TGTGCCAGCGGAAAATATGGGGTCAGAGACTTCATTGAGAGGACGCGGTATTTT.

There are a few counts of this clonotype. The CDR3 coding sequence is TGTGCCAGCAGCCTCAGCCCCCAGCGGCCTAACAATGAGCAGTTCTTC. Protein sequence: CASSLSPQRPNNEQFF. V gene TRBV27 combines with J gene TRBJ2-1; D perhaps matches TRBD2 (5 bases). CDR3 length: 16 amino acids. The germline V gene has CDR1 MNHEY and CDR2 SMNVEV (reference sequence). Trimming took off 6 bases at V and 5 bases at J, with 20 bases between the two ends.

This clonotype was picked up many times. The gene calls are TRBV4-1 and TRBJ2-3; D gene uncertain. CDR1 and CDR2 (germline): MGHRA, YSYEKL. This CDR3 spans 12 amino acids. The germline V and J ends were trimmed by 0 bases and 3 bases, with 1 base remaining between them. In nucleotides, the CDR3 is TGCGCCAGCAGCCAAGAGACAGATACGCAGTATTTT. Encoded protein: CASSQETDTQYF.

The chain employs TRBV4-2 and TRBJ2-5; tentative D call: TRBD1 (6 bases). This CDR3 contains 17 residues. V was trimmed by 0 bases and J by 4 bases, leaving 18 bases between them. Germline V gene data show CDR1 as LGHNA and CDR2 as YNFKEQ. The CDR3 DNA reads as TGTGCCAGCAGCCAAGATGTCCCAGGGGCCGGTCCAGAGACCCAGTACTTC. It is translated as CASSQDVPGAGPETQYF.